This TCR beta chain emerged from a study of T cell responses to AZD1222 COVID-19 vaccine. The V segment lost 0 bases and the J segment 4 bases; nucleotides outside the gene matches: 11. The CDR3 contains 18 residues. Germline V gene data show CDR1 as LGHNA and CDR2 as YNFKEQ. Clones were sequenced by immunoSEQ multiplex PCR, and TCRdb holds only the in-frame ones, with some missing. The sample consists of about 160,000 clones, around 94% of them appearing once. The chain links TRBV4-2 to TRBJ2-2; 7 bases map to TRBD2. This receptor was obtained from an adult who received the AZD1222 COVID-19 vaccine. Sequencing used peripheral blood, obtained 28 days after the second AZD1222 dose. The CDR3 nucleotides are TGTGCCAGCAGCCAAGATCCCAGCGGGACGGATACCACCGGGGAGCTGTTTTTT. Protein sequence: CASSQDPSGTDTTGELFF.